A selection of T cell receptor beta chains follows, all from one sample in a study of blood T cells in healthy people across ages. TCRdb itself ran the 5' RACE reads through MiXCR, one entry per CDR3 protein. Seen here are 720,000 or so distinct CDR3 sequences, approximately 40% observed once, and the top ten hold about 32%. The sequenced material came from blood. All receptors come from a man aged 80 or over in good health. The CDR3 runs from the conserved cysteine through the conserved F or W. D genes are given only for firm matches. Clone size, where shown, is once, few, many, or a class for clones that have expanded.

v_call	d_call	clone_size	j_call	cdr3_aa	cdr3_nt
TRBV28	.	.	TRBJ1-1	CASSLAREGTEAFF	TGTGCCAGCAGTTTGGCGAGGGAGGGCACTGAAGCTTTCTTT
TRBV25-1	TRBD2	few	TRBJ2-3	CASSEYVPSGRVIDTQYF	TGTGCCAGCAGTGAATACGTCCCTAGCGGGAGGGTTATAGATACGCAGTATTTT
TRBV5-5	.	few	TRBJ2-4	CASSQLDGSIQYF	TGTGCCAGCAGCCAACTTGACGGCTCCATTCAGTACTTC
TRBV6-6	TRBD1	.	TRBJ1-1	CASSYGTGAPFF	TGTGCCAGCAGTTACGGGACAGGCGCTCCTTTCTTT
TRBV11-3	.	.	TRBJ1-1	CASSNNRNTEAFF	TGTGCCAGCAGCAACAACAGAAACACTGAAGCTTTCTTT
TRBV7-2	.	many	TRBJ2-7	CASSSYTGNYEQYF	TGTGCCAGCAGCTCCTATACAGGGAACTACGAGCAGTACTTC
TRBV21-1	.	once	TRBJ1-5	CASILFLGGRQPQHF	TGTGCCAGCATCCTTTTTTTGGGGGGTAGGCAGCCCCAGCATTTT
TRBV11-2	.	once	TRBJ2-4	CASSLEPGTPYGQYF	TGTGCCAGCAGCTTAGAGCCAGGGACCCCTTACGGGCAGTACTTC
TRBV6-2/TRBV6-3	.	.	TRBJ2-3	CASRQTTDTQYF	TGTGCCAGCAGACAAACCACAGATACGCAGTATTTT
TRBV24-1	.	.	TRBJ1-4	CATSEPGNNEKLFF	TGTGCCACCAGTGAACCAGGGAACAATGAAAAACTGTTTTTT
TRBV5-1	.	few	TRBJ2-7	CASSLWSSSYEQYF	TGCGCCAGCAGCTTGTGGTCCAGCTCCTACGAGCAGTACTTC
TRBV24-1	.	.	TRBJ2-3	CATSAPGQVADTQYF	TGTGCCACCAGTGCCCCTGGACAAGTTGCAGATACGCAGTATTTT
TRBV28	.	.	TRBJ1-4	CASSLAGRNAKLFF	TGTGCCAGCAGTCTCGCAGGGAGGAACGCAAAACTGTTTTTT
TRBV27	.	once	TRBJ2-1	CASSRGAGRREKQGEQFF	TGTGCCAGCAGCCGGGGGGCCGGGCGGCGGGAGAAGCAAGGCGAGCAGTTCTTC
TRBV5-1	TRBD2	.	TRBJ2-3	CASSKAGAPDTQYF	TGCGCCAGCAGCAAAGCGGGAGCGCCAGATACGCAGTATTTT
TRBV2	.	.	TRBJ2-3	CASSEDIQPFSQYF	TGTGCCAGCAGTGAGGACATACAGCCCTTCTCGCAGTATTTT
TRBV20-1	.	.	TRBJ2-2	CSASDSYSNTGELFF	TGCAGTGCTAGCGACAGCTATTCTAACACCGGGGAGCTGTTTTTT
TRBV7-9	TRBD1	once	TRBJ2-1	CASSSRPTGTGVYNEQFF	TGTGCCAGCAGCTCCCGTCCCACCGGGACAGGGGTTTACAATGAGCAGTTCTTC
TRBV20-1	.	few	TRBJ2-7	CSASMPGYEQYF	TGCAGTGCTAGCATGCCGGGCTACGAGCAGTACTTC
TRBV20-1	TRBD1	few	TRBJ1-1	CSARPRGVEAFF	TGCAGTGCTAGGCCCAGGGGGGTTGAAGCTTTCTTT
TRBV29-1	.	many	TRBJ2-1	CSVEGGSYNEQFF	TGCAGCGTTGAAGGGGGTTCCTACAATGAGCAGTTCTTC
TRBV20-1	TRBD2	.	TRBJ2-4	CSARSGTAGASKNIQYF	TGCAGTGCTAGATCCGGAACAGCGGGAGCATCCAAAAACATTCAGTACTTC
TRBV12-5	TRBD1	few	TRBJ2-7	CASGLKQGDWYEQYF	TGTGCTAGTGGTTTGAAACAGGGGGACTGGTACGAGCAGTACTTC
TRBV7-9	.	few	TRBJ2-5	CASSTYGRRTQETQYF	TGTGCCAGCAGCACGTACGGCAGGAGAACCCAAGAGACCCAGTACTTC
TRBV20-1	.	few	TRBJ1-1	CSARNIGLNTEAFF	TGCAGTGCTCGAAACATAGGGCTCAACACTGAAGCTTTCTTT
TRBV6-2/TRBV6-3	.	.	TRBJ1-6	CASSYSQRRDSPLHF	TGTGCCAGCAGTTACTCTCAGCGAAGAGATTCACCCCTCCACTTT
TRBV29-1	TRBD1	many	TRBJ1-2	CSVEIPSDRGVYGYTF	TGCAGCGTTGAAATCCCCTCGGACAGGGGAGTCTATGGCTACACCTTC
TRBV7-2	.	few	TRBJ2-2	CASSLGTLIGNTGELFF	TGTGCCAGCAGCCTCGGGACCCTCATAGGGAACACCGGGGAGCTGTTTTTT
TRBV5-1	.	few	TRBJ2-3	CASSRTVTSSTDTQYF	TGCGCCAGCAGTCGGACAGTCACTTCTAGCACAGATACGCAGTATTTT
TRBV6-5	TRBD1	.	TRBJ1-6	CASSYRQGVANYNSPLHF	TGTGCCAGCAGTTACAGGCAGGGGGTCGCTAATTATAATTCACCCCTCCACTTT
TRBV27	.	few	TRBJ1-5	CASSSQGRQPQHF	TGTGCCAGCAGTTCTCAGGGACGTCAGCCCCAGCATTTT
TRBV7-2	TRBD2	few	TRBJ2-3	CASGARGGSTDTQYF	TGTGCCAGCGGGGCGCGGGGGGGGAGCACAGATACGCAGTATTTT
TRBV11-2	TRBD2	.	TRBJ2-3	CASSLIGLAGGDTQYF	TGTGCCAGCAGCTTAATAGGACTAGCGGGAGGTGATACGCAGTATTTT
TRBV3-1	TRBD1	few	TRBJ1-2	CASSQGGTGDYGYTF	TGTGCCAGCAGCCAAGGGGGGACAGGGGACTATGGCTACACCTTC
TRBV28	.	.	TRBJ2-1	CALTGNNEQFF	TGTGCCCTTACAGGGAACAATGAGCAGTTCTTC
TRBV7-8	TRBD1	.	TRBJ2-1	CASSLDRGWGEQFF	TGTGCCAGCAGCTTAGACAGGGGATGGGGTGAGCAGTTCTTC
TRBV4-2	.	few	TRBJ2-7	CASSQLGYEQYF	TGTGCCAGCAGCCAGCTAGGCTACGAGCAGTACTTC